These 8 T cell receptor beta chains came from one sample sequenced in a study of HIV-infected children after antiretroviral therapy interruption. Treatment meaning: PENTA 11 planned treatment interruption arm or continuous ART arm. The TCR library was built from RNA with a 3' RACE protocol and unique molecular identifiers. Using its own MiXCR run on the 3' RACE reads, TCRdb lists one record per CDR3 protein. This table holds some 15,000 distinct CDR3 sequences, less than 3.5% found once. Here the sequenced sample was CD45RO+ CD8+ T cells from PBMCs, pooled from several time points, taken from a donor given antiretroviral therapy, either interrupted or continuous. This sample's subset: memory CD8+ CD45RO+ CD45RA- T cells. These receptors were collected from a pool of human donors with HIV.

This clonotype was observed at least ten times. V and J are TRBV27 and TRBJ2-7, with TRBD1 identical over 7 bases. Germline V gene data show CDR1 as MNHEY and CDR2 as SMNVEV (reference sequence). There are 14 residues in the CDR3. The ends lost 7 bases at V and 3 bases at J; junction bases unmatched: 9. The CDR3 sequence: CASISGTAIYEQYF. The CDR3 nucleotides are TGTGCCAGCATCTCCGGGACAGCGATCTACGAGCAGTACTTC.

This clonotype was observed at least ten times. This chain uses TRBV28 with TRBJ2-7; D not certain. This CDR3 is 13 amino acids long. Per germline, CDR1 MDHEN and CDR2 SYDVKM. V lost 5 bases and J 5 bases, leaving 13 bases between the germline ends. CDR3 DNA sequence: TGTGCCAGCAGTGTTCAGGAACGGGACGAGCAGTACTTC. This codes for CASSVQERDEQYF.

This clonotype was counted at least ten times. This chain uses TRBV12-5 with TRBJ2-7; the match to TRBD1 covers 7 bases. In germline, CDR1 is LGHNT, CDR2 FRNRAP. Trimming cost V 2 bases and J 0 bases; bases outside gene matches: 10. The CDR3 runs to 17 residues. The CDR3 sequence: CASGLPPGQTYSYEQYF. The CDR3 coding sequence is TGTGCTAGTGGTTTGCCCCCGGGACAGACCTACTCCTACGAGCAGTACTTC.

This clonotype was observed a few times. The CDR3 nucleotides are TGTGCCAGCAGGACGAGCAATCAGCCCCAGCATTTT. This encodes CASRTSNQPQHF. J is TRBJ1-5 and V is TRBV28, with D unresolved. The CDR3 spans 12 residues. Per the germline V gene, CDR1 is MDHEN and CDR2 is SYDVKM. The V gene lost 6 bases and the J gene lost 1 base, with 4 bases spanning the gap.

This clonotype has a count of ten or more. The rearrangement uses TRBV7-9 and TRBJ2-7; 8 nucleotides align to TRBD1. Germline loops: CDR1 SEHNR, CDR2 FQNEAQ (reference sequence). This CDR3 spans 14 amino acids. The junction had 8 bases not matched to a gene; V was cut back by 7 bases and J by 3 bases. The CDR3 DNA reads TGTGCCAGCACCCCCCGGGACAGGAACTACGAGCAGTACTTC. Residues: CASTPRDRNYEQYF.

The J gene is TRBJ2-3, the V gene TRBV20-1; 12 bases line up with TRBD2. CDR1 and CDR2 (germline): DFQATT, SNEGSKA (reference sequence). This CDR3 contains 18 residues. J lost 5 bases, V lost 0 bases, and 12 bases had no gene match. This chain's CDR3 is CSARDLAASGGAGDTQYF. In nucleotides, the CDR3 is TGCAGTGCTAGAGATCTGGCGGCTAGCGGGGGGGCCGGAGATACGCAGTATTTT.

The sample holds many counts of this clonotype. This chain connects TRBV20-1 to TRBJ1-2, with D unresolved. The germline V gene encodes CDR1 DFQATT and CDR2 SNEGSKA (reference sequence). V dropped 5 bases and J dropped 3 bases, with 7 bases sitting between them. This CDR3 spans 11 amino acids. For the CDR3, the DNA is TGCAGTGCTCCGTGGGACTATGGCTACACCTTC. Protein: CSAPWDYGYTF.

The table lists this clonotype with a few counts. CDR3 coding DNA: TGCGCCAGCAGCTTATCCGGGACAGAGAGTAATTCACCCCTCCACTTT. Amino acids: CASSLSGTESNSPLHF. J is TRBJ1-6 and V is TRBV5-1; 7 nucleotides agree with TRBD1. The CDR3 covers 16 residues. V trimming: 2 bases; J trimming: 6 bases; junction bases outside the gene matches: 8. From germline, CDR1 is SGHRS and CDR2 YFSETQ. The complete variable domain, with remaining parts taken from reference TRBV5-1 and TRBJ1-6, reads KAGVTQTPRYLIKTRGQQVTLSCSPISGHRSVSWYQQTPGQGLQFLFEYFSETQRNKGNFPGRFSGRQFSNSRSEMNVSTLELGDSALYLCASSLSGTESNSPLHFGNGTRLTVT.